The text below deals with one T cell receptor (beta chain). Germline CDR1 SGHRS, CDR2 YFSETQ. CDR3 length: 14 amino acids. With 4 bases removed from V and 3 bases from J, the gap between germline ends came to 10 bases. TCR beta CDR3 regions were amplified from RNA transcripts. TCR CDR3 underwent first-round RT-PCR with the HTBI primer set. Each CDR3 protein gets one entry after TCRdb re-called the multiplex PCR reads with MiXCR. There are a few hundred thousand distinct CDR3 sequences in the sample; 22% occur only once, and around 50% lies in the top ten. The data belong to a study of T cells in Graves' hyperthyroidism and ophthalmopathy. Extraction of PBMCs used roughly 9.3 ml of fresh peripheral blood.

This receptor was taken from a woman in her sixties or seventies with Graves' ophthalmopathy. Sequenced: blood. The rearrangement joins TRBV5-1 to TRBJ1-4, with unresolved D. CDR3 sequence reads: CASSRDSSNEKLFF. The CDR3 DNA follows: TGCGCCAGCAGCCGGGATTCTTCTAATGAAAAACTGTTTTTT.